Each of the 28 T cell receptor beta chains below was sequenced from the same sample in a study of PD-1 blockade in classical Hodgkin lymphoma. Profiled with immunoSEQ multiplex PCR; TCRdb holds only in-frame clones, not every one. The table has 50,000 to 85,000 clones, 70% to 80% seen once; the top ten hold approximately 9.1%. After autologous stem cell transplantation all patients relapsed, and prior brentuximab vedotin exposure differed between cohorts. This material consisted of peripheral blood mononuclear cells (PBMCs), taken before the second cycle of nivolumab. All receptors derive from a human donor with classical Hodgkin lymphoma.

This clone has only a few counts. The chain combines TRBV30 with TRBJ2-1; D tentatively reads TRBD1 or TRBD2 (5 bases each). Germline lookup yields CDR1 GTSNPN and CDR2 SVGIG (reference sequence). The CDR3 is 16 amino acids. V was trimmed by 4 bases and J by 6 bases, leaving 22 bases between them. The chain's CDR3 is CAWNHGTTQRGNEQFF. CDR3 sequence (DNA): TGTGCCTGGAACCATGGGACGACTCAGAGGGGCAATGAGCAGTTCTTC. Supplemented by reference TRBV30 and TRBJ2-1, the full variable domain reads SQTIHQWPATLVQPVGSPLSLECTVEGTSNPNLYWYRQAAGRGLQLLFYSVGIGQISSEVPQNLSASRPQDRQFILSSKKLLLSDSGFYLCAWNHGTTQRGNEQFFGPGTRLTVL.

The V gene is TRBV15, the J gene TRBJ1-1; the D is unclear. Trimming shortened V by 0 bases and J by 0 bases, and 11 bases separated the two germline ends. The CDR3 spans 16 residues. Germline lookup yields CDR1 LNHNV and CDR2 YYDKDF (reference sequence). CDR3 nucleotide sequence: TGTGCCACCAGCAGAGATCGGGAAGGCTTGAACACTGAAGCTTTCTTT. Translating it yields CATSRDREGLNTEAFF.

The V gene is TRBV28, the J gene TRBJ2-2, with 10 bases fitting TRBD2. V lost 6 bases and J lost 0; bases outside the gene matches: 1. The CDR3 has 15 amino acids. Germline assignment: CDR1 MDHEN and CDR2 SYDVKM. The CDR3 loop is CASRSGGANTGELFF. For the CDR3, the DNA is TGTGCCAGCAGGAGCGGGGGGGCGAACACCGGGGAGCTGTTTTTT.

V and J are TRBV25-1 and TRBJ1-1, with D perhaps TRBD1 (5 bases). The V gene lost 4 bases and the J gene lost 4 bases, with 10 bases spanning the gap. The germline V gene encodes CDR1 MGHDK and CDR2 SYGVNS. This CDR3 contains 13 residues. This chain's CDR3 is CASSGLGVTEAFF. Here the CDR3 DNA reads TGTGCCAGCAGTGGGTTGGGGGTCACTGAAGCTTTCTTT.

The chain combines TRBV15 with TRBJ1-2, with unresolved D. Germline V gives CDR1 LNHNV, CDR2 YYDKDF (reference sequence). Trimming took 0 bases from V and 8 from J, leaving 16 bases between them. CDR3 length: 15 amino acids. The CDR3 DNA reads TGTGCCACCAGCAGAGATTTGGCAGAAAAGAGAGGCTACACCTTC. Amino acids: CATSRDLAEKRGYTF. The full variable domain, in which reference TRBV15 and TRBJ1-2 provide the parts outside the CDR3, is DAMVIQNPRYQVTQFGKPVTLSCSQTLNHNVMYWYQQKSSQAPKLLFHYYDKDFNNEADTPDNFQSRRPNTSFCFLDIRSPGLGDTAMYLCATSRDLAEKRGYTFGSGTRLTVV.

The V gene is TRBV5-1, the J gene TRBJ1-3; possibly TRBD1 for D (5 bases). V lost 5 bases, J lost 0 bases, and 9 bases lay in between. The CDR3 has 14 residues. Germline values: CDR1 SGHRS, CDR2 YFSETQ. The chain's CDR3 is CASREGTSGNTIYF. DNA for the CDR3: TGCGCCAGCAGAGAAGGGACCTCTGGAAACACCATATATTTT.

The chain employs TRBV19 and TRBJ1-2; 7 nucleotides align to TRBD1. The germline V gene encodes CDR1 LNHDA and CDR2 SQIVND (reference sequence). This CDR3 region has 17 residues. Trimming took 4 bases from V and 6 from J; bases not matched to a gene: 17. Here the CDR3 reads CASSTLRNRGPVDGYTF. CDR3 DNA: TGTGCCAGTAGTACCCTACGAAACAGGGGCCCCGTCGATGGCTACACCTTC.

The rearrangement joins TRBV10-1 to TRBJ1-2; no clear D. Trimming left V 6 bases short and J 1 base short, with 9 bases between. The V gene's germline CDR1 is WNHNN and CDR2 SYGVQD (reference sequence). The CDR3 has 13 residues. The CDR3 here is CASSPSDNYGYTF. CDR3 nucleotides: TGCGCCAGCAGCCCCTCAGATAACTATGGCTACACCTTC.

The CDR3: CASSSRLAGVPGETQYF. CDR3 nucleotides: TGTGCCAGCAGCTCTCGACTAGCGGGAGTCCCGGGAGAGACCCAGTACTTC. J is TRBJ2-5 and V is TRBV11-3; 12 bases are a match to TRBD2. The CDR3 has 17 residues. The germline gives CDR1 SGHNT, CDR2 YENEEA. After removal of 4 bases from V and 4 bases from J, the junction contained 10 bases not matched to a gene.

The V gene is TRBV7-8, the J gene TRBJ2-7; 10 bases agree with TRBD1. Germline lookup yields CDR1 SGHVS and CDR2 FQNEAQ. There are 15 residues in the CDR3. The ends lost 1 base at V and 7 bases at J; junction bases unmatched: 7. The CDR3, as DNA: TGTGCCAGCAGCTTAGGTACCGGGACAGGGGTAGAGCAGTACTTC. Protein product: CASSLGTGTGVEQYF. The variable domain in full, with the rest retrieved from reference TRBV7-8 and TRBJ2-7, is GAGVSQSPRYKVAKRGQDVALRCDPISGHVSLFWYQQALGQGPEFLTYFQNEAQLDKSGLPSDRFFAERPEGSVSTLKIQRTQQEDSAVYLCASSLGTGTGVEQYFGPGTRLTVT.

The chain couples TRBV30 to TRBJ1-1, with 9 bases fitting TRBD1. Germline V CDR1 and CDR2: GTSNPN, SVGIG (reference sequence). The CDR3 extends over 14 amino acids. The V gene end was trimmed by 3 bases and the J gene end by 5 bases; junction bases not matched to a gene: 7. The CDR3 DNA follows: TGTGCCTGGAGCTTGGGACAGGGAGGTACTGAAGCTTTCTTT. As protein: CAWSLGQGGTEAFF.

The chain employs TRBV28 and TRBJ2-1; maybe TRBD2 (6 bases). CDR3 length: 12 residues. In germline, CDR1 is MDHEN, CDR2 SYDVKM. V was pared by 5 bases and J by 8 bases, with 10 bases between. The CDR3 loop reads CASSLTSHEQFF. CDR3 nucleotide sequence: TGTGCCAGCAGTCTCACTAGCCATGAGCAGTTCTTC.

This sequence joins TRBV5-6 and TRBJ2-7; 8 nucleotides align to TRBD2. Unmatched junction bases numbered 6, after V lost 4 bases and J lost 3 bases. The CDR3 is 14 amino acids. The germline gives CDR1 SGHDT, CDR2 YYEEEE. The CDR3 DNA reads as TGTGCCAGCAGCACGGGACTAGTCAGCTACGAGCAGTACTTC. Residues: CASSTGLVSYEQYF.

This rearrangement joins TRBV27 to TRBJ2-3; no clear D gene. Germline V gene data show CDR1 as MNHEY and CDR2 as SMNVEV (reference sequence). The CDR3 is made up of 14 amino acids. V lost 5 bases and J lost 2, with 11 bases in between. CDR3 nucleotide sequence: TGTGCCAGCAGTCCCGTAGCAGACACAGATACGCAGTATTTT. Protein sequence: CASSPVADTDTQYF.

The CDR3 reads CASGLLKGQGYTF. In DNA form, the CDR3 reads TGTGCTAGTGGTTTGCTGAAGGGGCAAGGCTACACCTTC. J is TRBJ1-2 and V is TRBV12-5, with D tentatively TRBD1 (5 bases). The CDR3 has 13 residues. Germline CDR1 LGHNT, CDR2 FRNRAP. Between the trimmed V and J ends, which lost 2 bases and 8 bases, there was a span of 12 bases.

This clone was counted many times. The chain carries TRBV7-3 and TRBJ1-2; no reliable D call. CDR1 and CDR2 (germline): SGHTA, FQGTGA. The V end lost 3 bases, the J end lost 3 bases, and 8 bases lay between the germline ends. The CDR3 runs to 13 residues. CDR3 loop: CASSLAGYYGYTF. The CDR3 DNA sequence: TGTGCCAGCAGCTTGGCGGGGTACTATGGCTACACCTTC.

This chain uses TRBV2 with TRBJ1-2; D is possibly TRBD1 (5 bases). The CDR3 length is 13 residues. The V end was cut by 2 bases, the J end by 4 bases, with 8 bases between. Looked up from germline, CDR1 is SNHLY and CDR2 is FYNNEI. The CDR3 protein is CASSERGGYGYTF. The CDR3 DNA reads TGTGCCAGCAGTGAAAGGGGCGGCTATGGCTACACCTTC.

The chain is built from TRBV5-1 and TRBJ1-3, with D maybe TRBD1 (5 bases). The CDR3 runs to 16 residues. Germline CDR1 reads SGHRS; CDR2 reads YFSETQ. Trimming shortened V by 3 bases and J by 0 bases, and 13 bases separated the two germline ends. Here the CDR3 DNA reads TGCGCCAGCAGCTGGGACCCTGCCTCCTCTGGAAACACCATATATTTT. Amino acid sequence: CASSWDPASSGNTIYF.

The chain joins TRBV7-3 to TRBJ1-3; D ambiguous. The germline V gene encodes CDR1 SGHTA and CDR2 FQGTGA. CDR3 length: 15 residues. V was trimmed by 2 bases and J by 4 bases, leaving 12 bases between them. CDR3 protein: CASSLDGNWGNTIYF. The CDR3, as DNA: TGTGCCAGCAGCTTAGATGGCAATTGGGGAAACACCATATATTTT.

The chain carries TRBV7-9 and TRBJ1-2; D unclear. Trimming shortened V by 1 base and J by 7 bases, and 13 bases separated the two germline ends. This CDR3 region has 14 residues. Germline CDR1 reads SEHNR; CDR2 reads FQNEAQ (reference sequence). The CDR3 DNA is TGTGCCAGCAGCTTAGAACGGCTATCGAGTGGCTACACCTTC. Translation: CASSLERLSSGYTF.

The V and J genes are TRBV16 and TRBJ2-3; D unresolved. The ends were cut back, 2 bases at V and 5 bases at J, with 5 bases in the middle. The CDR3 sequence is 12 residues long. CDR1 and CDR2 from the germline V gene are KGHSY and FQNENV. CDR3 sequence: CASSQGRDTQYF. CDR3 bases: TGTGCCAGCAGCCAAGGCAGAGATACGCAGTATTTT.

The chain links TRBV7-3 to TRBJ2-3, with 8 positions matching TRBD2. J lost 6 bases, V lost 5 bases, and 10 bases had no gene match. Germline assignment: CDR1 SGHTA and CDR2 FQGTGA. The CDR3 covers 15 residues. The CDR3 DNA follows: TGTGCCAGCAGCCTTCACGGGGGGGCAGGCGATACGCAGTATTTT. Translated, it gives CASSLHGGAGDTQYF.

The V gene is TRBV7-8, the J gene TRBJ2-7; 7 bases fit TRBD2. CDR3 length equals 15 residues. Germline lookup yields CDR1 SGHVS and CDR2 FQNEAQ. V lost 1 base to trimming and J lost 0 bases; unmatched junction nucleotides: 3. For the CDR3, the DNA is TGTGCCAGCAGCTTAGTGGGCGGGAGCTCCTACGAGCAGTACTTC. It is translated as CASSLVGGSSYEQYF.

The CDR3 region is CAWRDRGAEVFNYGYTF. The CDR3 DNA reads TGTGCCTGGAGAGATCGTGGGGCGGAGGTCTTTAACTATGGCTACACCTTC. The rearrangement links TRBV30 to TRBJ1-2; weak D call: TRBD1 (5 bases). Trimming stripped 3 bases from V and 1 base from J, with 21 bases between. Germline-derived CDR1 and CDR2 are GTSNPN and SVGIG (reference sequence). The CDR3 spans 17 residues.

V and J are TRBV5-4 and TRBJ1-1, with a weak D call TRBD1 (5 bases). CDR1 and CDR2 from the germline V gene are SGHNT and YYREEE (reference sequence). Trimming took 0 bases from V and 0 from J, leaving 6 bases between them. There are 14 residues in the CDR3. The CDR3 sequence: CASSLEDMNTEAFF. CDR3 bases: TGTGCCAGCAGCTTGGAGGACATGAACACTGAAGCTTTCTTT.

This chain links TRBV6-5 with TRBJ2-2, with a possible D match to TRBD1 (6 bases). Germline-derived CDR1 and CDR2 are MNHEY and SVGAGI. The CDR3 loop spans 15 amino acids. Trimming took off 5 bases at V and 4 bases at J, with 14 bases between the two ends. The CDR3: CASSLVSGVTGELFF. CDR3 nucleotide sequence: TGTGCCAGCAGTCTAGTTTCAGGGGTCACCGGGGAGCTGTTTTTT.

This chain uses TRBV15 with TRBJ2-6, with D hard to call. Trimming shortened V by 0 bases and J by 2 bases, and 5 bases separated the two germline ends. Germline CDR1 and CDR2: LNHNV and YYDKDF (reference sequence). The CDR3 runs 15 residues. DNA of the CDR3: TGTGCCACCAGCAGAGAAAGGACTGGGGCCAACGTCCTGACTTTC. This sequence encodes CATSRERTGANVLTF.

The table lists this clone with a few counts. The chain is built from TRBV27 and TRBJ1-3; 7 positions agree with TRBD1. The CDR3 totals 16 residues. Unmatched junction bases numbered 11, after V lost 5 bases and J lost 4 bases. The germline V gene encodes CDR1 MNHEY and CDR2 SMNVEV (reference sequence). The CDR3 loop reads CASSPHRGLGGNTIYF. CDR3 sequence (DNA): TGTGCCAGCAGTCCCCACAGGGGCTTAGGAGGAAACACCATATATTTT.